The 16 T cell receptor beta chains below all came from one sample that was sequenced in a study of CD8+CD57+ T cells in acquired aplastic anemia. The TCR beta profiling, which covered VDJ combination and CDR3 sequence, was carried out using genomic DNA as the template. Via MiXCR, TCRdb re-called the reads, giving one row per CDR3 protein. Of about 220,000 distinct CDR3 sequences in the sample, roughly 35% were seen once. Input material: sorted CD4+, CD8+, or CD8+CD57+ T cells (not recorded which) from PBMCs. Receptors were obtained from a human donor in good health, serving as a control.

Turning to this clonotype: This could be a read error, since a much larger clone is one nucleotide away. The rearrangement joins TRBV14 to TRBJ2-3; 14 bases fit TRBD2. The CDR3 runs 16 residues. Germline V gene lookup returns CDR1 SGHDN and CDR2 FVKESK. The CDR3 nucleotides read TGTGCCAGCAGCCGGACTAGCGGGAGGAACACAGATGCGCAGTATTTT. Amino acids: CASSRTSGRNTDAQYF.

This clonotype was detected once. The chain recombines TRBV6-1 with TRBJ2-7, with D possibly matching TRBD2 (5 bases). The CDR3 contains 15 residues. V was pared by 6 bases and J by 4 bases, with 19 bases between. Germline V gives CDR1 MNHNS, CDR2 SASEGT. For the CDR3, the DNA is TGTGCCAGCAGCCCCCGTAGACTGGGAGTGTACGAGCAGTACTTC. It is translated as CASSPRRLGVYEQYF.

About this clonotype itself: Germline and junction disagree at one end, which may indicate a read error. This chain connects TRBV7-2 to TRBJ1-5; maybe TRBD1 (6 bases). Looked up from germline, CDR1 is SGHTA and CDR2 is FQGNSA. The CDR3 spans 13 residues. CDR3 residues: CACRLTSGGPEHF. The CDR3 DNA is TGTGCCTGCAGACTGACTAGCGGGGGGCCCGAGCATTTT.

Written as DNA, the CDR3 is TGTGCCAGCAGCTTAGAGGCGTACTTC. Amino acid sequence: CASSLEAYF. The gene calls are TRBV7-2 and TRBJ2-7; unclear D gene. The V end lost 1 base, the J end lost 12 bases, and 4 bases lay between the germline ends. The CDR3 has 9 amino acids. Germline V gives CDR1 SGHTA, CDR2 FQGNSA.

This clonotype was observed a handful of times. V and J are TRBV18 and TRBJ2-7; TRBD2 might be the D (5 bases). The ends were cut back, 3 bases at V and 6 bases at J, with 15 bases in the middle. The CDR3 runs 14 residues. From germline, CDR1 is KGHSH and CDR2 LQKENI. Here the CDR3 reads CASSPVQDAGEQYF. Here the CDR3 DNA reads TGTGCCAGCTCACCCGTCCAAGATGCGGGCGAGCAGTACTTC. Using reference TRBV18 and TRBJ2-7 for the parts outside the CDR3, the full variable domain is NAGVMQNPRHLVRRRGQEARLRCSPMKGHSHVYWYRQLPEEGLKFMVYLQKENIIDESGMPKERFSAEFPKEGPSILRIQQVVRGDSAAYFCASSPVQDAGEQYFGPGTRLTVT.

This chain connects TRBV6-2 or TRBV6-3 to TRBJ2-7; possibly TRBD1 for D (6 bases). From germline, CDR1 is MNHEY and CDR2 SVGEGT. The CDR3 spans 18 residues. V lost 0 bases and J lost 2, with 20 bases in between. DNA of the CDR3: TGTGCCAGCAGTTACTCGCAGGATCGACAGGAGGAAACCTACGAGCAGTACTTC. Translated, it gives CASSYSQDRQEETYEQYF.

The chain couples TRBV7-8 to TRBJ1-3, with D unclear. The CDR3 is 17 amino acids. The V gene lost 4 bases and the J gene lost 0 bases, with 16 bases spanning the gap. Germline loops: CDR1 SGHVS, CDR2 FQNEAQ. The CDR3 bases are TGTGCCAGCAGCTCCGACCCTCGGCAGGCCTCTGGAAACACCATATATTTT. Its protein is CASSSDPRQASGNTIYF.

This clonotype was picked up many times. The chain couples TRBV7-8 to TRBJ2-5, with D possibly being TRBD2 (7 bases). Germline CDR1 is SGHVS and CDR2 is FQNEAQ. The V end was cut by 0 bases, the J end by 5 bases, with 19 bases between. There are 17 residues in the CDR3. The DNA for the CDR3 is TGTGCCAGCAGCTTAGCCCCGACGTCGGGGGGCCGGGAGACCCAGTACTTC. It specifies CASSLAPTSGGRETQYF.

This sequence joins TRBV15 and TRBJ2-5; either TRBD1 or TRBD2 may fit D (6 bases each). V lost 1 base, J lost 7 bases, and 13 bases lay in between. The CDR3 contains 14 residues. Germline-derived CDR1 and CDR2 are LNHNV and YYDKDF (reference sequence). The CDR3 coding sequence is TGTGCCACCAGCAGAGCACGGGGGCCGGCGACCCAGTACTTC. This sequence encodes CATSRARGPATQYF.

CDR3 region: CASSYYHQKHTF. CDR3 bases: TGTGCCAGTAGTTACTACCACCAGAAACACACCTTC. The V call is TRBV19, the J call TRBJ1-2; D uncertain. V was trimmed by 5 bases and J by 12 bases, leaving 16 bases between them. CDR1 is LNHDA and CDR2 is SQIVND in the germline V gene (reference sequence). The CDR3 consists of 12 residues.

This clonotype has a count of ten or more. The V gene is TRBV7-6, the J gene TRBJ2-3; D gene unclear. V gave up 1 base and J gave up 4 bases, with 6 bases separating them. CDR1 is SGHVS, CDR2 FNYEAQ, per germline. The CDR3 length is 13 residues. CDR3 nucleotides: TGTGCCAGCAGCTTAGATGTCCCAGATACGCAGTATTTT. Translated: CASSLDVPDTQYF.

The chain has TRBV6-1 and TRBJ2-7; 7 nucleotides agree with TRBD2. The CDR3 loop spans 14 amino acids. Germline CDR1 is MNHNS and CDR2 is SASEGT. The V gene end was trimmed by 10 bases and the J gene end by 3 bases; junction bases not matched to a gene: 12. This chain's CDR3 is CATGTGTTHYEQYF. The CDR3 DNA sequence: TGTGCCACCGGGACCGGGACTACCCACTACGAGCAGTACTTC.

To note about this clonotype: Being one base from a much bigger clone, this may be a read error. The rearrangement uses TRBV4-2 and TRBJ2-7; 9 bases match TRBD2. The length of the CDR3 is 17 residues. From germline, CDR1 is LGHNA and CDR2 YNFKEQ. The CDR3 is CASSQGLLAGVGYEQHF. The CDR3 bases are TGTGCCAGCAGCCAAGGCTTATTAGCGGGAGTAGGTTACGAGCAGCACTTC.

The DNA for the CDR3 is TGTGCCAGCAGCCGGGGACTAGCGGGAGAAAGGAACGAGCAGTACTTC. Its protein product is CASSRGLAGERNEQYF. The chain links TRBV14 to TRBJ2-7; TRBD2 matches at 14 bases. V shed 4 bases, J shed 5 bases, and the junction held 7 bases outside the gene matches. The CDR3 loop spans 16 amino acids. Germline lookup yields CDR1 SGHDN and CDR2 FVKESK.

Remarks on this clonotype: A much larger clone differs from this one at a single base, so this may be a read error. The genes are TRBV20-1 and TRBJ2-1; 11 bases are a match to TRBD2. Germline loops: CDR1 DFQATT, CDR2 SNEGSKA (reference sequence). This CDR3 is built from 16 residues. The CDR3 reads CGANPGTSGIYNEQFF. In DNA form, the CDR3 reads TGCGGTGCAAATCCTGGGACTAGCGGAATCTACAATGAGCAGTTCTTC.

Worth noting for this clonotype: This may come from a read error, since a much larger clone is one base off. This chain joins TRBV20-1 and TRBJ1-2, with 8 bases aligning to TRBD1. Germline V gene data show CDR1 as DFQATT and CDR2 as SNEGSKA (reference sequence). The CDR3 has 12 residues. DNA for the CDR3: TGCAGTGCCCCCCGACAGGGGCTTGGCTGCACCTTC. Its translation: CSAPRQGLGCTF.